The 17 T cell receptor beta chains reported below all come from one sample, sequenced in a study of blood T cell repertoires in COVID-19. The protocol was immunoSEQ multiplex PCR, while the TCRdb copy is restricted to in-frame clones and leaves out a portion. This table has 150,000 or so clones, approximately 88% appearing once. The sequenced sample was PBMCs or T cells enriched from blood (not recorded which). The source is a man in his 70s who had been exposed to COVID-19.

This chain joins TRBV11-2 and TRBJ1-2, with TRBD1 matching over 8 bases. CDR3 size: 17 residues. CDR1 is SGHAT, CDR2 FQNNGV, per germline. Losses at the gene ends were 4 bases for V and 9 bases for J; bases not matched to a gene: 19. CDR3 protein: CASSSRGQDSALWRYTF. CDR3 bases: TGTGCCAGCAGCTCGCGGGGACAGGATTCTGCCCTATGGCGCTACACCTTC.

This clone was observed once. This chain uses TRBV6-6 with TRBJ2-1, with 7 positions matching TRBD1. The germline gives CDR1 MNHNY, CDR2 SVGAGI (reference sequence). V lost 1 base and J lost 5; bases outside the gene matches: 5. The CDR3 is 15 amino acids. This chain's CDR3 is CASSYFGTANNEQFF. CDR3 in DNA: TGTGCCAGCAGTTACTTCGGGACAGCTAACAATGAGCAGTTCTTC.

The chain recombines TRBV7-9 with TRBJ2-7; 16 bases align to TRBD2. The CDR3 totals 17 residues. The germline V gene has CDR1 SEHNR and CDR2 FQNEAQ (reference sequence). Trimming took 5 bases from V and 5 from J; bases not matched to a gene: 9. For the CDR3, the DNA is TGTGCCAGCAGCCAGCCGGGACTAGCGGGGGGGCTCGACGAGCAGTACTTC. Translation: CASSQPGLAGGLDEQYF.

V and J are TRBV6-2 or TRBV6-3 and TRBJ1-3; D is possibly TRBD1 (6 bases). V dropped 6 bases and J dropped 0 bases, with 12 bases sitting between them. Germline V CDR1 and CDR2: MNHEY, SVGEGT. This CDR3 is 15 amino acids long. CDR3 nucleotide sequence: TGTGCCAGCAGCCCCGGGACAAGCTCTGGAAACACCATATATTTT. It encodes CASSPGTSSGNTIYF.

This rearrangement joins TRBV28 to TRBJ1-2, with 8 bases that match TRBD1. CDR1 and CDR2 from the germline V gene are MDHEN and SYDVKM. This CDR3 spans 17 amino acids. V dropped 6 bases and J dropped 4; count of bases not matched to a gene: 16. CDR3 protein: CASSLGTGGSGIYGYTF. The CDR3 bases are TGTGCCAGCAGCCTAGGGACAGGAGGGTCCGGAATCTATGGCTACACCTTC.

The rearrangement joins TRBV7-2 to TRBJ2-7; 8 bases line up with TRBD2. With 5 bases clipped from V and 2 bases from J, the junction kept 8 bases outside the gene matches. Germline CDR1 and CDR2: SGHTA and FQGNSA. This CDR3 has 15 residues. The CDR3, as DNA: TGTGCCAGCAGCACTAAAAGCGGGAGTACCTACGAGCAGTACTTC. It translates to CASSTKSGSTYEQYF. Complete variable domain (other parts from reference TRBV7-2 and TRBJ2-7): GAGVSQSPSNKVTEKGKDVELRCDPISGHTALYWYRQSLGQGLEFLIYFQGNSAPDKSGLPSDRFSAERTGGSVSTLTIQRTQQEDSAVYLCASSTKSGSTYEQYFGPGTRLTVT.

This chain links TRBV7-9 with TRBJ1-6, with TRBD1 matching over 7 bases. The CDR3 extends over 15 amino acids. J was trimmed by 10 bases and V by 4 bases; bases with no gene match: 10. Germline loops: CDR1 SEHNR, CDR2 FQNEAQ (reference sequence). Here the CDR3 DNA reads TGTGCCAGCAGCTCCACCGCGACAGGGAACTCACCCCTCCACTTT. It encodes CASSSTATGNSPLHF.

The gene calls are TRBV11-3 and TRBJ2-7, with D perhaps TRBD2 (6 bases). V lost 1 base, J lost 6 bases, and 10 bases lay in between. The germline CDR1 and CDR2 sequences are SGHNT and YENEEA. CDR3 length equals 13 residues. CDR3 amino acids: CASSLGTRGEQYF. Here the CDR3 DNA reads TGTGCCAGCAGCTTAGGAACGCGGGGCGAGCAGTACTTC.

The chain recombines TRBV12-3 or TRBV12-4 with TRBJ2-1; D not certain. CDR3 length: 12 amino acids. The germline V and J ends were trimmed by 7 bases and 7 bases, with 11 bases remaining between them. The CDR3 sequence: CASTLSGNEQFF. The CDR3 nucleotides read TGTGCCAGCACCCTCTCAGGTAATGAGCAGTTCTTC.

The CDR3 sequence: CASSLARGNTEAFF. The CDR3 region has the DNA TGTGCCAGTAGTCTGGCCCGCGGGAACACTGAAGCTTTCTTT. V gene TRBV19 combines with J gene TRBJ1-1; D not certain. Between the trimmed V and J ends, which lost 5 bases and 1 base, there was a span of 11 bases. Germline CDR1 reads LNHDA; CDR2 reads SQIVND (reference sequence). This CDR3 has 14 residues.

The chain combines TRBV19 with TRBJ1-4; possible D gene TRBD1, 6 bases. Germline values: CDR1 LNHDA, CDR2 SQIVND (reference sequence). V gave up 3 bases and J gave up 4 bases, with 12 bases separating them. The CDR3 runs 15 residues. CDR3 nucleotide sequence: TGTGCCAGTAGTATGAGGGACATCGATAATGAAAAACTGTTTTTT. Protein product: CASSMRDIDNEKLFF.

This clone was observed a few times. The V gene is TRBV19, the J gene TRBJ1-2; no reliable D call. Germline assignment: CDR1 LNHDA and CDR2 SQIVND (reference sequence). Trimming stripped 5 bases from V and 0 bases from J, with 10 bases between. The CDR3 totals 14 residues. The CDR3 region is CASSFKGANYGYTF. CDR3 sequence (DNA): TGTGCCAGTAGTTTTAAAGGAGCTAACTATGGCTACACCTTC.

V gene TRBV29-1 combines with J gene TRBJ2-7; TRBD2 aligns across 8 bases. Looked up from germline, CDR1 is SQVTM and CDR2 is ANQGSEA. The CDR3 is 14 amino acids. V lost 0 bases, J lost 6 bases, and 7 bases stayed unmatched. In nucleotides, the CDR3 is TGCAGCGTTGAAGAAGACGGGAGGGCAAGCGAGCAGTACTTC. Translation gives CSVEEDGRASEQYF.

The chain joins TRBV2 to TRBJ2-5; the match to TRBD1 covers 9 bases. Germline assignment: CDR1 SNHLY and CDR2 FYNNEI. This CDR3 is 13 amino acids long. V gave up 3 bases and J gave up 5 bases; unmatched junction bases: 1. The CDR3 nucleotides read TGTGCCAGCAGTGAGACAGGGGGGGAGACCCAGTACTTC. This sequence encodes CASSETGGETQYF.

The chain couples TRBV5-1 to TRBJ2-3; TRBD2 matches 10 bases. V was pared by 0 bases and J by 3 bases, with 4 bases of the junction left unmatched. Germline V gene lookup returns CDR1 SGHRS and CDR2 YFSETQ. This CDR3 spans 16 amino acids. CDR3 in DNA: TGCGCCAGCAGCTTGGCCGGTAGCGGGGGGACAGATACGCAGTATTTT. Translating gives CASSLAGSGGTDTQYF.

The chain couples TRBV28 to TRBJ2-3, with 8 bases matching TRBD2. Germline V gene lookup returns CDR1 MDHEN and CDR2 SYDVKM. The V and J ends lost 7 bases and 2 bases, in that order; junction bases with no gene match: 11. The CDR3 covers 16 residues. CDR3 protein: CASTTPTSGYTDTQYF. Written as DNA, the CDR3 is TGTGCCAGCACAACCCCCACTAGCGGCTACACAGATACGCAGTATTTT.

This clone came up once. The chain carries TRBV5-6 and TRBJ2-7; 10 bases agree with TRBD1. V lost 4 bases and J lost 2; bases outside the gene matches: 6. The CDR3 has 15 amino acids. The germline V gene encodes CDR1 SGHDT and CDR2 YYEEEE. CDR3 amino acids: CASSDSGTGAYEQYF. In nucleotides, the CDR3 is TGTGCCAGCAGCGACTCCGGGACAGGGGCCTACGAGCAGTACTTC.